Described below is a single T cell receptor (beta chain) sequence and its context. The data originate from a study of shared clonotypes between healthy human individuals. V lost 5 bases to trimming and J lost 4 bases, with 17 bases between them. This CDR3 contains 15 residues. Germline lookup yields CDR1 SGHAT and CDR2 FQNNGV. The table came from immunoSEQ multiplex PCR; TCRdb's copy has only in-frame clones and leaves some out. The sample records approximately 1,000,000 clones, 60% to 85% being singletons. V is TRBV11-2 and J is TRBJ1-2; no reliable D call. The receptor was derived from a man aged 18-30 years in good health. Some clones in this sample may be carry-over from other donors' samples. Sequenced sample: memory CD4+ T cells from PBMCs. Subset reported: CD45RA-negative fraction. In nucleotides, the CDR3 is TGTGCCAGCAGCCCCGCGGGATCCGGAGGCTATGGCTACACCTTC. As protein: CASSPAGSGGYGYTF.